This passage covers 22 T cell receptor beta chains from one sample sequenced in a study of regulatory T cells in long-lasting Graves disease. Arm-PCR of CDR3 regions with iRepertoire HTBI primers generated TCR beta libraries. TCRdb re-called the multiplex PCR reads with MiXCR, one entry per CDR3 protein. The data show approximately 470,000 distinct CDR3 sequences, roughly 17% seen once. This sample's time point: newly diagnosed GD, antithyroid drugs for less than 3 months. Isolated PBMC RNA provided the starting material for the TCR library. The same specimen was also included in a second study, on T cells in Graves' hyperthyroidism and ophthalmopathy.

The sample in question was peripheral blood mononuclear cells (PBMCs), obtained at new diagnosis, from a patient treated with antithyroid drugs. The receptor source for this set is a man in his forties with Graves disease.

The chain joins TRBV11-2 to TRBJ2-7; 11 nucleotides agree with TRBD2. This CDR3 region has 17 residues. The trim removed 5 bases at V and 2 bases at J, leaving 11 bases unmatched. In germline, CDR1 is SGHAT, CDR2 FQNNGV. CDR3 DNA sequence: TGTGCCAGCAGCCTCCCGCTAGCGGGAGGATCTACCTACGAGCAGTACTTC. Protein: CASSLPLAGGSTYEQYF.

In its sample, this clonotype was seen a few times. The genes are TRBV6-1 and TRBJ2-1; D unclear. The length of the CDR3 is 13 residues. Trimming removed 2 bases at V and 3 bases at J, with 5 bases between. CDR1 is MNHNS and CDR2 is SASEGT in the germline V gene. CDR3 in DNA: TGTGCCAGCAGTGAAATCAACTACAATGAGCAGTTCTTC. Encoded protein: CASSEINYNEQFF.

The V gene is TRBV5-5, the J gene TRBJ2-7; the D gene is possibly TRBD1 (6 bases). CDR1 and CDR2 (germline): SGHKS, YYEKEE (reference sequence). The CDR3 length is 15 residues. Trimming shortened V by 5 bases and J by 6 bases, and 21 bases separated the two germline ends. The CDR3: CASRTLRGGDGEQYF. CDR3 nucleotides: TGTGCCAGCAGGACCCTCCGAGGGGGAGATGGCGAGCAGTACTTC.

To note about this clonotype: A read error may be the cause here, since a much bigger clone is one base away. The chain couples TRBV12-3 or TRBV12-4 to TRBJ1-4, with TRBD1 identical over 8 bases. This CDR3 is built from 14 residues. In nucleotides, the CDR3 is TGTGCCAGCACCTTGGACAGGGTAGGGGAAAAACTGCTTTTT. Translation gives CASTLDRVGEKLLF.

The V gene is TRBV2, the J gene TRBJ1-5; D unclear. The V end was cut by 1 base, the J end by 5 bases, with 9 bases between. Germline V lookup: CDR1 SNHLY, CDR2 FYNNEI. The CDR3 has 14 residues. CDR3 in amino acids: CASSEDKGYQPQHF. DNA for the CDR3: TGTGCCAGCAGTGAAGATAAGGGATATCAGCCCCAGCATTTT.

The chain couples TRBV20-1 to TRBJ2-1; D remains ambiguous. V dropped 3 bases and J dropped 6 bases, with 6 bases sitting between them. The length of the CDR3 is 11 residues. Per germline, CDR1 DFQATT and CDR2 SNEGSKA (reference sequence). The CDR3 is CSARSINEQFF. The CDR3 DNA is TGCAGTGCTAGGTCGATCAATGAGCAGTTCTTC.

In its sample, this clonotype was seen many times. In nucleotides, the CDR3 is TGTGCCAGCAGCCCCTTGAGGAACACTGAAGCTTTCTTT. Residues: CASSPLRNTEAFF. The chain recombines TRBV12-3 or TRBV12-4 with TRBJ1-1, with no clear D. The CDR3 runs 13 residues. V was clipped by 6 bases and J by 1 base, with 9 bases between them.

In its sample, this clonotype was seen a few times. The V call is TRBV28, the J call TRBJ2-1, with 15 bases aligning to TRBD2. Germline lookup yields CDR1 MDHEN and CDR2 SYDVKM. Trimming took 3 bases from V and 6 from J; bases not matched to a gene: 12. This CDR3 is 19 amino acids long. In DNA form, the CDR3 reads TGTGCCAGCAGTTTTGTGCCCCTTCGGACTAGCGGGAGGGGCAATGAGCAGTTCTTC. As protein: CASSFVPLRTSGRGNEQFF.

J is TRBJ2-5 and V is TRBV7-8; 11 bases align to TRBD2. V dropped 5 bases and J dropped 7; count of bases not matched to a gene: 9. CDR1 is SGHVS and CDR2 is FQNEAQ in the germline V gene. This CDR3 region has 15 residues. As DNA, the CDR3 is TGTGCCAGCAGCACGACTAGCGGGGACCCCAGGACCCAGTACTTC. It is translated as CASSTTSGDPRTQYF.

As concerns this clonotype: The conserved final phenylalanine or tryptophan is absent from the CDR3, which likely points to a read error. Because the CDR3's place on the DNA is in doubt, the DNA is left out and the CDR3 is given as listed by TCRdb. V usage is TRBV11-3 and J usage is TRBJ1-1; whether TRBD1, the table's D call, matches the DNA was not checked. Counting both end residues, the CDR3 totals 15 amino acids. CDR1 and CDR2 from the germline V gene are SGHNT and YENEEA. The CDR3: CASSAPGTGNTEALL.

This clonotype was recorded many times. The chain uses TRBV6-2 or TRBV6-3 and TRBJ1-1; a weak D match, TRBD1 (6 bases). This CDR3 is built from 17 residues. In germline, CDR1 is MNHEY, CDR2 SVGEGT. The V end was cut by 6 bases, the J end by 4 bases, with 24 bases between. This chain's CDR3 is CASSSYGERGQFTEAFF. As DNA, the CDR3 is TGTGCCAGCAGCAGTTACGGCGAGCGGGGGCAGTTCACTGAAGCTTTCTTT.

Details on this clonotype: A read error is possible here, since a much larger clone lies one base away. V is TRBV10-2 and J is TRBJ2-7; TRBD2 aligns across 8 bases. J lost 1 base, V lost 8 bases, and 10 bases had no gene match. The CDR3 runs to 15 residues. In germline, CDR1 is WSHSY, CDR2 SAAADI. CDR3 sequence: CASRQTSGDSYEQYF. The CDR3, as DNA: TGCGCCAGCCGTCAAACTAGCGGAGATTCCTACGAGCAGTACTTC.

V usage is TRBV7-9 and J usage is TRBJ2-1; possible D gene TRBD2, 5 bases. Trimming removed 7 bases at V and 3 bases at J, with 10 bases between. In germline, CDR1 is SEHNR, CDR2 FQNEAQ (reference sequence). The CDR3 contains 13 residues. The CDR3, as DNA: TGTGCCAGCACCATGACTAACTACAATGAGCAGTTCTTC. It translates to CASTMTNYNEQFF.

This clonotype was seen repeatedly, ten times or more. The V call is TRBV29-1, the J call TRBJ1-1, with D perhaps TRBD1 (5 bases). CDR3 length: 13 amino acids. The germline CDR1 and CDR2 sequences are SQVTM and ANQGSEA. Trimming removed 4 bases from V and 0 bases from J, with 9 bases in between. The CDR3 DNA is TGCAGCGTTGGCGGGACGGTGAACACTGAAGCTTTCTTT. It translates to CSVGGTVNTEAFF.

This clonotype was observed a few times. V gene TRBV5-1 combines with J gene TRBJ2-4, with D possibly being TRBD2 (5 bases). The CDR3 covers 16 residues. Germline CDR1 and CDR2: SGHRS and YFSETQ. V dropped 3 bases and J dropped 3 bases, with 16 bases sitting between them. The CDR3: CASSWKERGNKNIQYF. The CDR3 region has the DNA TGCGCCAGCAGCTGGAAAGAACGGGGAAACAAAAACATTCAGTACTTC.

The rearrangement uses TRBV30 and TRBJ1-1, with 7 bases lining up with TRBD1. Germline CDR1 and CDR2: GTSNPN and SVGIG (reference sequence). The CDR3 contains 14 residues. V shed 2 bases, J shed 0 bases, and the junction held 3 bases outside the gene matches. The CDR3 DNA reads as TGTGCCTGGAGTCCTGACAGGGTGAACACTGAAGCTTTCTTT. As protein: CAWSPDRVNTEAFF.

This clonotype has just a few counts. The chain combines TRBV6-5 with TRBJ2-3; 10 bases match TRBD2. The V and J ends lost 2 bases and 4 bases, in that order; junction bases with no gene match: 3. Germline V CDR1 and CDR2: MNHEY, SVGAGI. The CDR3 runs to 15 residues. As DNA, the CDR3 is TGTGCCAGCAGTTACACGACTAGCGGGTCAGATACGCAGTATTTT. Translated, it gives CASSYTTSGSDTQYF.

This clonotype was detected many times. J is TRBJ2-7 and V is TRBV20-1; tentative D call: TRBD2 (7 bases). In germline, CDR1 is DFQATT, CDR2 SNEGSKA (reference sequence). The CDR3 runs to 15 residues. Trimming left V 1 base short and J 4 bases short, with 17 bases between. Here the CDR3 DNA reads TGCAGTGCTAGAGGGGGGCGGGAGCTGGGGTACGAGCAGTACTTC. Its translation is CSARGGRELGYEQYF.

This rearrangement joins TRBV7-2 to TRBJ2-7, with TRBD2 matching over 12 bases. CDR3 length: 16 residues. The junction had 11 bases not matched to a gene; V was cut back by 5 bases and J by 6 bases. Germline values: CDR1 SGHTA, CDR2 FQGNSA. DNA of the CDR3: TGTGCCAGCAGCACCAAACTAGCGGGAGGTTCCCTCGAGCAGTACTTC. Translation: CASSTKLAGGSLEQYF.

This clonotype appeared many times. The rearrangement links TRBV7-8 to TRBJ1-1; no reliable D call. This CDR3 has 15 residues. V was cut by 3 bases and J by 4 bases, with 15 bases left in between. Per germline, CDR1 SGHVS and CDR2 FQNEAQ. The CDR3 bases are TGTGCCAGCAGCTTTAGGCAGCCCCGTGGCACTGAAGCTTTCTTT. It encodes CASSFRQPRGTEAFF.

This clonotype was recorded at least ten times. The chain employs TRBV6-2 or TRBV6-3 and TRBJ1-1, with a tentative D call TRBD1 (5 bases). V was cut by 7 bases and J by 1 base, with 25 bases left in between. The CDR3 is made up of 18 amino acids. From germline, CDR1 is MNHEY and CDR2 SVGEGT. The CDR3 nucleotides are TGTGCCAGCAAACAAGCGGGGCGGGAAGTAAACGAGAACACTGAAGCTTTCTTT. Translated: CASKQAGREVNENTEAFF.

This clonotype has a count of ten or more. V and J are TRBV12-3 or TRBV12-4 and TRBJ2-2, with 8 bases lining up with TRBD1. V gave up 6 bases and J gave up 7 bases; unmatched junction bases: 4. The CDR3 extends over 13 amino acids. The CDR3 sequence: CASSRTGNGELFF. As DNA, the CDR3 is TGTGCCAGCAGCCGGACAGGGAACGGGGAGCTGTTTTTT.